This T cell receptor beta chain was sequenced in a study of blood T cell repertoires in COVID-19. Study summary: PBMCs, B-cell-depleted T cells, or T cells provided the cDNA or gDNA that made up the material.

Germline loops: CDR1 MDHEN, CDR2 SYDVKM. V was clipped by 5 bases and J by 5 bases; unmatched bases: 7. This CDR3 has 15 amino acids. Source study methods: Reference gene primers were amplified, and this amplification served to estimate nucleated cell counts. Generated by immunoSEQ multiplex PCR, the TCRdb table keeps only in-frame clones and is missing some. The V and J calls and clone size were taken over from that table, and D and trimming were inferred from the DNA. The sample carries about 97,000 clones, approximately 80% recorded once. Sequences were obtained from peripheral blood. The chain recombines TRBV28 with TRBJ2-5; 11 nucleotides align to TRBD2. The clonotype originates from a human donor in a cohort sampled during active COVID-19. The CDR3 region has the DNA TGTGCCAGCAGTCCCCCTAGCGGGGGGAGGGAGACCCAGTACTTC. It is translated as CASSPPSGGRETQYF.